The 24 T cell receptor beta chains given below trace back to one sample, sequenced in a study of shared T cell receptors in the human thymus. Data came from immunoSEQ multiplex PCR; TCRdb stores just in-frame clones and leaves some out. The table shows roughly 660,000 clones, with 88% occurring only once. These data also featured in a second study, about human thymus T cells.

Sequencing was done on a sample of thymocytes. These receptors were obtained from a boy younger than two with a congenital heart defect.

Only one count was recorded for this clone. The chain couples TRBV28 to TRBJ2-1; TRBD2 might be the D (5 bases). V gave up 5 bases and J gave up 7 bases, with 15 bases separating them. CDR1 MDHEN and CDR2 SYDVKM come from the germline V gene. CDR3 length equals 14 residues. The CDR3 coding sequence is TGTGCCAGCAGTCACAGACCCTTAGCGAATGAGCAGTTCTTC. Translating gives CASSHRPLANEQFF. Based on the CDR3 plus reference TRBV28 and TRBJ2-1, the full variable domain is DVKVTQSSRYLVKRTGEKVFLECVQDMDHENMFWYRQDPGLGLRLIYFSYDVKMKEKGDIPEGYSVSREKKERFSLILESASTNQTSMYLCASSHRPLANEQFFGPGTRLTVL.

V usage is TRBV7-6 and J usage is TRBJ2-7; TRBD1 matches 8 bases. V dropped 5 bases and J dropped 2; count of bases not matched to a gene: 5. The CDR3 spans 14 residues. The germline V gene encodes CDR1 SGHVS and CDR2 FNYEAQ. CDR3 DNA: TGTGCCAGCAGCCCCGGACAGGGACCCTACGAGCAGTACTTC. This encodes CASSPGQGPYEQYF. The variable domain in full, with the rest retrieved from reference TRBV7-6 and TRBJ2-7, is GAGVSQSPRYKVTKRGQDVALRCDPISGHVSLYWYRQALGQGPEFLTYFNYEAQQDKSGLPNDRFSAERPEGSISTLTIQRTEQRDSAMYRCASSPGQGPYEQYFGPGTRLTVT.

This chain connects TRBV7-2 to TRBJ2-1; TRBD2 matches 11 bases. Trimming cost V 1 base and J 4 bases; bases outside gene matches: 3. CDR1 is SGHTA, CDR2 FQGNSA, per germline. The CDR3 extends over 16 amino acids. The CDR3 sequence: CASSLDGTSGYNEQFF. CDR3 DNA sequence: TGTGCCAGCAGCTTAGATGGGACTAGCGGTTACAATGAGCAGTTCTTC.

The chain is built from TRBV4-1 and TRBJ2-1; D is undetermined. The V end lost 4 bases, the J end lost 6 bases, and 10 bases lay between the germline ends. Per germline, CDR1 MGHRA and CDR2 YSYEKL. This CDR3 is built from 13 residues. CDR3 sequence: CASSPPLVNEQFF. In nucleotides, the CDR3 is TGCGCCAGCAGCCCCCCCCTCGTCAATGAGCAGTTCTTC.

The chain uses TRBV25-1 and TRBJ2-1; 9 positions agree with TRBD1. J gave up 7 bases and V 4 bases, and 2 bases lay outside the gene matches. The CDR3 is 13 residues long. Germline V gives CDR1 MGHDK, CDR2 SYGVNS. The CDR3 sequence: CASSGTGENEQFF. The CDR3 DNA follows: TGTGCCAGCAGTGGGACAGGGGAAAATGAGCAGTTCTTC.

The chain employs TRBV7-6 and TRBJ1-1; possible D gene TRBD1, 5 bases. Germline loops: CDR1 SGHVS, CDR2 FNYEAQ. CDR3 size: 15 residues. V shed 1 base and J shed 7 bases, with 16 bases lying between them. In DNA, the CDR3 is TGTGCCAGCAGCTTAGGGGCGGAGGGGCCATATGAAGCTTTCTTT. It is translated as CASSLGAEGPYEAFF.

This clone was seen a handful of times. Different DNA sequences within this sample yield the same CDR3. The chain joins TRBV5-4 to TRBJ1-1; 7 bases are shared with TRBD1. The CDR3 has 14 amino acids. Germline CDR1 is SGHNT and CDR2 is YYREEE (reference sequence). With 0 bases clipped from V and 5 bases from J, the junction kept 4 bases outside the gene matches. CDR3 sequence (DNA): TGTGCCAGCAGCTTGGGACAGGGAGTTACTGAAGCTTTCTTT. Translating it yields CASSLGQGVTEAFF.

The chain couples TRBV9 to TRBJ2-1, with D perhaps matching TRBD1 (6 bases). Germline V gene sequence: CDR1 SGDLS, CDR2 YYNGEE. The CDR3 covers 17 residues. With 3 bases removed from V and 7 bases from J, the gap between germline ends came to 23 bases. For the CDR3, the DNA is TGTGCCAGCAGCGGCCGTCTCACAGGGAAAGTGAAGAATGAGCAGTTCTTC. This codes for CASSGRLTGKVKNEQFF.

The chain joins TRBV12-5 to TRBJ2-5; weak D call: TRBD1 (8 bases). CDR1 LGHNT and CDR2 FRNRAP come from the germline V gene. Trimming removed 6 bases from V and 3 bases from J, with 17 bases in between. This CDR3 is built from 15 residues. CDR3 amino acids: CASGPLQGGEETQYF. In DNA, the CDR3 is TGTGCTAGTGGCCCCCTACAGGGGGGGGAAGAGACCCAGTACTTC.

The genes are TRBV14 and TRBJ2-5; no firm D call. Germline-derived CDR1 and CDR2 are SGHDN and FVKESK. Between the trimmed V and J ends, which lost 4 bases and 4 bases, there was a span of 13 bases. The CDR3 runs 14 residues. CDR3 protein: CASSRGEVPETQYF. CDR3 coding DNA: TGTGCCAGCAGCCGCGGAGAAGTCCCAGAGACCCAGTACTTC.

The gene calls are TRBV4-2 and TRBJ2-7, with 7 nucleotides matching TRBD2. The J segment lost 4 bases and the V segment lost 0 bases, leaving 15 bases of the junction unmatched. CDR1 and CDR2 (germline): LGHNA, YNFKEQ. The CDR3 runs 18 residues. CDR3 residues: CASSQEVGSGVLPYEQYF. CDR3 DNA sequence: TGTGCCAGCAGCCAAGAAGTTGGCAGCGGGGTCCTACCTTACGAGCAGTACTTC.

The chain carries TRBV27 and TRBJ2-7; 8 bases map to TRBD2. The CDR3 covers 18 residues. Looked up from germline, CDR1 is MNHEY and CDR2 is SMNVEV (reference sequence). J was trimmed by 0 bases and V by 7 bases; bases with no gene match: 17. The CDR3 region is CASTRDPTAGVSSYEQYF. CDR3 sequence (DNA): TGTGCCAGCACCCGAGACCCTACAGCGGGAGTCAGCTCCTACGAGCAGTACTTC.

In nucleotides, the CDR3 is TGTGCCAGCACCCACTGGACAGGGGGCACCGGGGAGCTGTTTTTT. Translated, it gives CASTHWTGGTGELFF. This chain uses TRBV5-6 with TRBJ2-2; 10 nucleotides line up with TRBD1. There are 15 residues in the CDR3. Trimming at V came to 6 bases and at J to 4 bases, leaving 6 bases not matched to a gene. Germline V lookup: CDR1 SGHDT, CDR2 YYEEEE.

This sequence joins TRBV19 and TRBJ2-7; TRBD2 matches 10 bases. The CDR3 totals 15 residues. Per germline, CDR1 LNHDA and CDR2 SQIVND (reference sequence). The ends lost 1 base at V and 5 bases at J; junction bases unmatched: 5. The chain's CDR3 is CASSIVLAGVNEQYF. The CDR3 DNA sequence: TGTGCCAGTAGTATAGTCCTAGCGGGAGTTAACGAGCAGTACTTC. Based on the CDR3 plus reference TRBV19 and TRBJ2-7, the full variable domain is DGGITQSPKYLFRKEGQNVTLSCEQNLNHDAMYWYRQDPGQGLRLIYYSQIVNDFQKGDIAEGYSVSREKKESFPLTVTSAQKNPTAFYLCASSIVLAGVNEQYFGPGTRLTVT.

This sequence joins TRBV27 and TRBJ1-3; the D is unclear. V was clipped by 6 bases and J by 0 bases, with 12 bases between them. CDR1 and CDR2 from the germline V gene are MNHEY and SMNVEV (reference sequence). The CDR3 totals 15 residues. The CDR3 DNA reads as TGTGCCAGCAGCGGACTGTCGAGCTCTGGAAACACCATATATTTT. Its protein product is CASSGLSSSGNTIYF.

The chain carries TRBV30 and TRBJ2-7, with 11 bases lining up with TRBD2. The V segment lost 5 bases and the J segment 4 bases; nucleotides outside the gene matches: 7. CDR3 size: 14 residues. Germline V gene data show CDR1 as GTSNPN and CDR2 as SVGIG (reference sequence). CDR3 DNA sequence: TGTGCCTGGCGCCGGGCTAGCGGGGGGTACGAGCAGTACTTC. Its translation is CAWRRASGGYEQYF.

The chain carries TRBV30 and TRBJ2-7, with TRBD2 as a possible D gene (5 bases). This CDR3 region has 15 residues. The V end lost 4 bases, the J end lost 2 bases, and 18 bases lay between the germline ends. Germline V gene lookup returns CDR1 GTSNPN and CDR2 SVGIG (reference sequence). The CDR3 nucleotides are TGTGCCTGGACTGGGCGGGTGAGGCTACCCTACGAGCAGTACTTC. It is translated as CAWTGRVRLPYEQYF.

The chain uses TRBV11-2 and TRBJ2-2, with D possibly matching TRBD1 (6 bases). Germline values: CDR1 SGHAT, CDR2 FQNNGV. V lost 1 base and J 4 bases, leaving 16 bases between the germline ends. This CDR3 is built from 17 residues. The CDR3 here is CASSLVRYRVGTGELFF. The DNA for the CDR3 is TGTGCCAGCAGCTTAGTGCGGTACAGGGTAGGCACCGGGGAGCTGTTTTTT.

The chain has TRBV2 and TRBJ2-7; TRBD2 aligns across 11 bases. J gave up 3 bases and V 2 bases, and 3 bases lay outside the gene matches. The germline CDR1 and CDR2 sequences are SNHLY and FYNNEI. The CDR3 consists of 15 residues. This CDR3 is CASSEFTSGSYEQYF. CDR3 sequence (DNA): TGTGCCAGCAGTGAATTCACTAGCGGGAGCTACGAGCAGTACTTC.

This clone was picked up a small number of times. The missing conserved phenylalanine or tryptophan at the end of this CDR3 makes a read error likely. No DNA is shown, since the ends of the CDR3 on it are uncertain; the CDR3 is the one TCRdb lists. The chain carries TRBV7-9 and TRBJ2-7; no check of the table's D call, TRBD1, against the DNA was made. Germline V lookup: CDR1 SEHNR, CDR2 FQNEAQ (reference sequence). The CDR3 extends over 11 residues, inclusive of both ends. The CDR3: CASSQPGAPPI.

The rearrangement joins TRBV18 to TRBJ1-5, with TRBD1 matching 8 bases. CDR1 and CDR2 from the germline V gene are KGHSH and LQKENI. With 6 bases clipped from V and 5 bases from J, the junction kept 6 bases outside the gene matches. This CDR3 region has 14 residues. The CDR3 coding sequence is TGTGCCAGCTCGCAACAGGGGGGCGATCAGCCCCAGCATTTT. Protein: CASSQQGGDQPQHF.

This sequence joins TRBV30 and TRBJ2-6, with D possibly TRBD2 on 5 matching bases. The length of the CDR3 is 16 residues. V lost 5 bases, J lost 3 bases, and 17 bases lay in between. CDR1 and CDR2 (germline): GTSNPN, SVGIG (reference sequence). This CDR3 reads CAWPSVVASGANVLTF. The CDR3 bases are TGTGCCTGGCCGTCGGTAGTAGCGAGTGGGGCCAACGTCCTGACTTTC.

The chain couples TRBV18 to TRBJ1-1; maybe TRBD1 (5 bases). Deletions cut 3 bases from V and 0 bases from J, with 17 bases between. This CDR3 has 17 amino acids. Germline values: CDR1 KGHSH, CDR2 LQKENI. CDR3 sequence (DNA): TGTGCCAGCTCACCCCAATCCCGGGGACTCATGAACACTGAAGCTTTCTTT. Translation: CASSPQSRGLMNTEAFF.

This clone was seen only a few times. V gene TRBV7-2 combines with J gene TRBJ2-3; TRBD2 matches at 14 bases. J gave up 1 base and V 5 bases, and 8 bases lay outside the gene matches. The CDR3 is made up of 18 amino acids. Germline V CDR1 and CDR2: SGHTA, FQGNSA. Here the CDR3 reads CASSPTSGRAFGTDTQYF. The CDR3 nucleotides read TGTGCCAGCAGCCCGACTAGCGGGAGGGCATTTGGCACAGATACGCAGTATTTT.